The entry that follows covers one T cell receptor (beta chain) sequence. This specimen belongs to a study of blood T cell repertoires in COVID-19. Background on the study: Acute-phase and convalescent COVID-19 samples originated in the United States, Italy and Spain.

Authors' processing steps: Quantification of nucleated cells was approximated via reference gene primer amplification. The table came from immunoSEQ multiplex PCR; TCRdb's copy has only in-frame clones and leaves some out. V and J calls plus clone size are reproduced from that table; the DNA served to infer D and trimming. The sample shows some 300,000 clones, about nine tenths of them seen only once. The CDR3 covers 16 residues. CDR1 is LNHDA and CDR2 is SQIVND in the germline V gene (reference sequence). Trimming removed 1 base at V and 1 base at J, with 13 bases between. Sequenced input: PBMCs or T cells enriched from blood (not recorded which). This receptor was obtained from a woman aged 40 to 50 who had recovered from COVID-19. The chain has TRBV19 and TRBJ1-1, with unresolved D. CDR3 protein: CASSIVARKRNTEAFF. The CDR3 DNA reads TGTGCCAGTAGTATAGTTGCACGAAAGCGGAACACTGAAGCTTTCTTT.